Listed below are T cell receptor beta chains from one sample, sequenced in a study of blood T cell repertoires in COVID-19. Produced via immunoSEQ multiplex PCR; TCRdb's table is partial and in-frame only. The sample has over 250,000 clones; about 86% are singletons. Material for sequencing was PBMCs or T cells enriched from blood (not recorded which). These receptors originate from a man aged 25-45 years with acute COVID-19. Each CDR3 is given with its conserved first and last residue. Fields, in order: J gene, clone size, V gene, D gene, CDR3 length, CDR3 protein, CDR3 DNA. A D gene is named only where the DNA matches it firmly. The listing skips clone size in some rows; elsewhere it reads once, few, many or a size class.

TRBJ1-6	NA	TRBV19	NA	14	CASTYRGDNSPLHF	TGTGCCAGTACCTACCGCGGGGATAATTCACCCCTCCACTTT
TRBJ2-2	once	TRBV5-1	TRBD1	15	CASISGTVNTGELFF	TGCGCCAGCATTAGTGGGACAGTGAACACCGGGGAGCTGTTTTTT
TRBJ2-1	few	TRBV11-2	NA	14	CASSLLPPAGEQFF	TGTGCCAGCAGCTTACTACCCCCCGCCGGGGAGCAGTTCTTC
TRBJ2-1	NA	TRBV14	TRBD2	15	CASSQGLAGFYEQFF	TGTGCCAGCAGCCAAGGGCTAGCGGGATTTTATGAGCAGTTCTTC
TRBJ1-1	NA	TRBV29-1	TRBD1	14	CSVTMGTGGTEAFF	TGCAGCGTTACCATGGGGACAGGGGGCACTGAAGCTTTCTTT
TRBJ2-1	once	TRBV9	TRBD2	15	CASSPGLALSSEQFF	TGTGCCAGCAGCCCCGGACTAGCGCTTAGCAGTGAGCAGTTCTTC
TRBJ1-4	NA	TRBV28	NA	14	CASRSGGSNEKLFF	TGTGCCAGCAGATCCGGAGGCTCTAATGAAAAACTGTTTTTT
TRBJ1-2	NA	TRBV7-9	TRBD1	15	CASSLAGTGVDGYTF	TGTGCCAGCAGCCTAGCCGGGACAGGGGTTGATGGCTACACCTTC
TRBJ1-3	NA	TRBV6-1	NA	12	CASSDGRNTIYF	TGTGCCAGCAGTGATGGCCGAAACACCATATATTTT
TRBJ1-2	NA	TRBV6-1	NA	14	CASSDRQVPYGYTF	TGTGCCAGCAGTGATCGACAGGTTCCGTATGGCTACACCTTC
TRBJ2-2	NA	TRBV20-1	TRBD2	16	CSASSSGSRGTGELFF	TGCAGTGCTAGTTCTAGCGGGAGCAGGGGCACCGGGGAGCTGTTTTTT
TRBJ1-1	NA	TRBV14	NA	15	CASSRLRGGGTEAFF	TGTGCCAGCAGCCGTCTAAGGGGCGGGGGAACTGAAGCTTTCTTT
TRBJ2-2	once	TRBV7-9	TRBD1	14	CASIAEQGIGELFF	TGTGCCAGCATCGCCGAACAGGGGATCGGGGAGCTGTTTTTT
TRBJ2-5	NA	TRBV5-1	NA	14	CASSSDGGQETQYF	TGTGCCAGCAGCTCCGACGGGGGCCAAGAGACCCAGTACTTC
TRBJ1-1	NA	TRBV18	TRBD1	12	CASSIQGAEAFF	TGTGCCAGCTCAATACAGGGGGCTGAAGCTTTCTTT
TRBJ2-1	once	TRBV29-1	TRBD2	15	CSVWGLPWSYNEQFF	TGCAGCGTTTGGGGACTACCCTGGAGCTACAATGAGCAGTTCTTC
TRBJ2-4	NA	TRBV7-9	TRBD2	12	CASSPGEGIQYF	TGTGCCAGCAGCCCGGGGGAGGGCATTCAGTACTTC
TRBJ2-3	NA	TRBV5-1	NA	13	CASSTEAMTAQYF	TGCGCCAGCAGCACGGAGGCCATGACGGCGCAGTATTTT
TRBJ1-1	NA	TRBV15	NA	18	CATSRGRVSAALNTEAFF	TGTGCCACCAGCAGAGGGAGAGTCTCGGCGGCCCTGAACACTGAAGCTTTCTTT
TRBJ2-3	NA	TRBV24-1	TRBD2	13	CATRPSGTDTQYF	TGTGCCACCAGGCCTAGCGGAACAGATACGCAGTATTTT
TRBJ2-1	NA	TRBV9	NA	14	CASSPSERNNEQFF	TGTGCCAGCAGCCCAAGCGAAAGAAACAATGAGCAGTTCTTC
TRBJ2-1	NA	TRBV7-9	NA	15	CASSFRDPSYNEQFF	TGTGCCAGCAGCTTCCGGGATCCCTCCTACAATGAGCAGTTCTTC
TRBJ1-3	NA	TRBV7-9	NA	16	CASSWNGRDSGNTIYF	TGTGCCAGCAGCTGGAACGGACGGGACTCTGGAAACACCATATATTTT
TRBJ2-3	NA	TRBV6-1	NA	16	CASSAGTSRGTDTQYF	TGTGCCAGCAGTGCAGGGACTTCAAGGGGCACAGATACGCAGTATTTT
TRBJ1-4	NA	TRBV10-3	NA	14	CAISGGTTNEKLFF	TGTGCCATCAGTGGAGGGACAACTAATGAAAAACTGTTTTTT
TRBJ1-1	NA	TRBV7-3	TRBD1	16	CASSPRDRGTNTEAFF	TGTGCCAGCAGTCCGAGGGACAGGGGGACGAACACTGAAGCTTTCTTT
TRBJ2-5	NA	TRBV7-9	TRBD1	15	CASSRYDRGLETQYF	TGTGCCAGCAGCCGGTACGACAGGGGGTTAGAGACCCAGTACTTC
TRBJ2-2	few	TRBV10-2	TRBD1	13	CASRTGDAGELFF	TGCGCCAGCAGGACAGGGGATGCCGGGGAGCTGTTTTTT
TRBJ1-2	NA	TRBV18	TRBD1	12	CASSTDRAGYTF	TGTGCCAGCTCAACGGACAGGGCAGGCTACACCTTC
TRBJ1-4	NA	TRBV5-1	NA	15	CASSLREAVGEKLFF	TGCGCCAGCAGCTTGAGGGAGGCAGTAGGTGAAAAACTGTTTTTT
TRBJ1-4	NA	TRBV28	TRBD1	16	CASSSPGQGGNEKLFF	TGTGCCAGCAGTTCCCCGGGACAGGGTGGGAATGAAAAACTGTTTTTT
TRBJ2-5	NA	TRBV3-1/TRBV3-2	TRBD1	17	CASSQVGTRGRRETQYF	TGTGCCAGCAGCCAAGTCGGGACCAGGGGGCGGCGAGAGACCCAGTACTTC
TRBJ1-2	NA	TRBV18	NA	14	CASSPRETNYGYTF	TGTGCCAGCTCGCCTAGGGAGACCAACTATGGCTACACCTTC
TRBJ2-5	NA	TRBV29-1	TRBD2	12	CSVVGLDGTQYF	TGCAGCGTGGTGGGACTAGACGGGACCCAGTACTTC
TRBJ2-1	NA	TRBV2	TRBD2	17	CASRTGLARSSYNEQFF	TGTGCCAGCAGGACGGGACTAGCGAGAAGCTCCTACAATGAGCAGTTCTTC
TRBJ2-5	NA	TRBV7-2	TRBD2	17	CASSSTTSGGAGKTQYF	TGTGCCAGCAGCTCTACCACTAGCGGGGGGGCCGGGAAGACCCAGTACTTC
TRBJ2-2	NA	TRBV19	TRBD2	16	CASSARGGGRNGELFF	TGTGCCAGTAGTGCCCGGGGGGGAGGCAGGAACGGGGAGCTGTTTTTT
TRBJ1-3	once	TRBV5-1	NA	15	CASSYEGQGGNTIYF	TGCGCCAGCAGCTATGAAGGTCAGGGAGGAAACACCATATATTTT
TRBJ2-1	NA	TRBV7-9	TRBD2	15	CASSGSSGIDNEQFF	TGTGCCAGCAGTGGATCTAGCGGGATCGACAATGAGCAGTTCTTC
TRBJ2-2	NA	TRBV9	TRBD2	15	CASSVRLAETGELFF	TGTGCCAGCAGCGTCAGACTAGCGGAGACCGGGGAGCTGTTTTTT
TRBJ2-1	NA	TRBV24-1	TRBD1	14	CATSDPGQDHEQFF	TGTGCCACCAGTGACCCGGGACAGGATCATGAGCAGTTCTTC
TRBJ1-6	NA	TRBV12-3/TRBV12-4	NA	13	CASRSSYNSPLHF	TGTGCCAGCAGGAGCTCCTATAATTCACCCCTCCACTTT
TRBJ2-1	once	TRBV9	TRBD2	15	CASSLAGYNYNEQFF	TGTGCCAGCAGCCTAGCGGGATACAACTACAATGAGCAGTTCTTC
TRBJ1-5	NA	TRBV15	NA	17	CATSRAWGGNGNQPQHF	TGTGCCACCAGCAGAGCTTGGGGGGGTAACGGCAATCAGCCCCAGCATTTT
TRBJ2-3	many	TRBV7-9	TRBD2	15	CASSLLLAEGDTQYF	TGTGCCAGCAGCCTCCTACTAGCGGAGGGGGATACGCAGTATTTT
TRBJ1-5	NA	TRBV4-1	TRBD1	17	CASSQESLGTGNQPQHF	TGCGCCAGCAGCCAAGAGTCTTTGGGGACAGGGAATCAGCCCCAGCATTTT
TRBJ2-2	few	TRBV5-6	TRBD2	19	CASSPGGPTSGGNTGELFF	TGTGCCAGCAGTCCTGGAGGACCGACTAGCGGGGGGAACACCGGGGAGCTGTTTTTT
TRBJ1-1	NA	TRBV12-3/TRBV12-4	NA	13	CASILTGNTEAFF	TGTGCCAGCATCCTGACAGGGAACACTGAAGCTTTCTTT
TRBJ2-2	few	TRBV19	TRBD1	16	CASTKWAGGDTGELFF	TGTGCCAGTACCAAGTGGGCAGGGGGTGACACCGGGGAGCTGTTTTTT
TRBJ1-3	NA	TRBV28	NA	15	CASSLGGFSGNTIYF	TGTGCCAGCAGTTTGGGAGGGTTCTCTGGAAACACCATATATTTT
TRBJ2-3	many	TRBV11-2	NA	13	CASSLSLADTQYF	TGTGCCAGCAGCCTATCCCTCGCAGATACGCAGTATTTT
TRBJ1-5	NA	TRBV2	TRBD1	15	CASRRDSHSNQPQHF	TGTGCCAGCAGGCGGGACAGCCATAGCAATCAGCCCCAGCATTTT